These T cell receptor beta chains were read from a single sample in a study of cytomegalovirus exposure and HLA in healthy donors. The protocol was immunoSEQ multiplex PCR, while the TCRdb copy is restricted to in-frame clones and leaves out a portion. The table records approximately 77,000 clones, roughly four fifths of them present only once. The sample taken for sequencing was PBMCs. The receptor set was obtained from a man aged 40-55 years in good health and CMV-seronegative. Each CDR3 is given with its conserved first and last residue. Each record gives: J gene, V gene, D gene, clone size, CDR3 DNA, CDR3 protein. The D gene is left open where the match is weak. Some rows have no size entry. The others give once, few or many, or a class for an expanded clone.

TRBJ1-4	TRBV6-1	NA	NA	TGTGCCAGCAGCTGGGGGACATCAACTAATGAAAAACTGTTTTTT	CASSWGTSTNEKLFF
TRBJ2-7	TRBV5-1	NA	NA	TGCGCCAGCAGCTTGGCCTCGGGAGTGAGCTCCTACGAGCAGTACTTC	CASSLASGVSSYEQYF
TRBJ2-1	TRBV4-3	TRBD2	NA	TGCGCCAGCAGCCCGAGCGGGAGGTCGTACAATGAGCAGTTCTTC	CASSPSGRSYNEQFF
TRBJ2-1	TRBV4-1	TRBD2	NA	TGCGCCAGCAGCCAAGGGGGGACGGGGGGACGGGCGGTAGAGCAGTTCTTC	CASSQGGTGGRAVEQFF
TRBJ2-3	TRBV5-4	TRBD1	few	TGTGCCAGCAGCTTAGTAGGGGGCGTAGCAGATACGCAGTATTTT	CASSLVGGVADTQYF
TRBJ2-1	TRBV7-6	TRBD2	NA	TGTGCCAGCAGCTTAGCGGGGGGGGAGTTGAATGAGCAGTTCTTC	CASSLAGGELNEQFF
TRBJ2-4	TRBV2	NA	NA	TGTGCCAGCAGTGAAGTTCGCGCGGAAGCCAAAAACATTCAGTACTTC	CASSEVRAEAKNIQYF
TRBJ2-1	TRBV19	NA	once	TGTGCCAGTAGTCCGACGGGTCTCAATGAGCAGTTCTTC	CASSPTGLNEQFF
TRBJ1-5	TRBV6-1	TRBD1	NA	TGTGCCAGCGGCTCCGGGACAGGGGGCAATCAGCCCCAGCATTTT	CASGSGTGGNQPQHF
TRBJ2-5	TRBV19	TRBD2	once	TGTGCCAGTCGCCGGGCGGGAGATGGAGAGACCCAGTACTTC	CASRRAGDGETQYF
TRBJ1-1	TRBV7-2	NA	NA	TGTGCCAGCAGCTTAAAACAGGGTGGTACTGAAGCTTTCTTT	CASSLKQGGTEAFF
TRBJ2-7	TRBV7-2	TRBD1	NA	TGTGCCAGCAGCTTAACCGGGACAGGGCCCTACGAGCAGTACTTC	CASSLTGTGPYEQYF
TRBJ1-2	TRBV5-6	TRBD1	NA	TGTGCCAGCAGCTTGACCTACCAGTGGACAGGGGGTAATGGCTACACCTTC	CASSLTYQWTGGNGYTF
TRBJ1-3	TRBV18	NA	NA	TGTGCCAGCTCACCCGGACTTCAAAGCTCTGGAAACACCATATATTTT	CASSPGLQSSGNTIYF
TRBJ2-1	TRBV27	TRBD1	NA	TGTGCCAGCAGTTTAACCCACGACAGGGGATACTACAATGAGCAGTTCTTC	CASSLTHDRGYYNEQFF
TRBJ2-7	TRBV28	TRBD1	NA	TGTGCCAGCAGTTTATTAGGGGGCAGTCGGCACGAGCAGTACTTC	CASSLLGGSRHEQYF
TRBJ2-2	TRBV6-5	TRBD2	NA	TGTGCCAGCAGTTCCCTGACTAGCGTGAACACCGGGGAGCTGTTTTTT	CASSSLTSVNTGELFF
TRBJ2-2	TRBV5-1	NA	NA	TGCGCCAGCACCCCGGTTGACACCGGGGAGCTGTTTTTT	CASTPVDTGELFF
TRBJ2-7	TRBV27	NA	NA	TGTGCCAGCAGTTTTGACAGCAACTACGAGCAGTACTTC	CASSFDSNYEQYF
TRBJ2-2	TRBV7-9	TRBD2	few	TGTGCCAGCAGCTTAACGCAAATCGCGGGAGAGGATACCGGGGAGCTGTTTTTT	CASSLTQIAGEDTGELFF
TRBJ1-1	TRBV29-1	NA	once	TGCAGCGTCTCCAAGAGGCTGAACACTGAAGCTTTCTTT	CSVSKRLNTEAFF
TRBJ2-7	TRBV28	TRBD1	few	TGTGCCAGCTTGGTTGCCGGGACAGGAGCCTACGAGCAGTACTTC	CASLVAGTGAYEQYF
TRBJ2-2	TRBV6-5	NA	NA	TGTGCCAGCAGTTACCTAGGTGGTGGGAACACCGGGGAGCTGTTTTTT	CASSYLGGGNTGELFF
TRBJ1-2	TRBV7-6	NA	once	TGTGCCAGCAGCTCTCAGGGGAACTATGGCTACACCTTC	CASSSQGNYGYTF
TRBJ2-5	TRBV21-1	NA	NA	TGTGCCAGCATTCCGGGACTAGCGTTTTGGAGCCAAGAGACCCAGTACTTC	CASIPGLAFWSQETQYF
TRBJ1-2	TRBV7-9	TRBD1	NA	TGTGCCAGCAGCTTAGCTAGGGACAGTACCTATGGCTACACCTTC	CASSLARDSTYGYTF
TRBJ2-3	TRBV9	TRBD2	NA	TGTGCCAGCAGCGCCGGGACTACCCACCCCTACACAGATACGCAGTATTTT	CASSAGTTHPYTDTQYF
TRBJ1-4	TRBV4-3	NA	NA	TGCGCCAGCAGCCAAGCCAGGGCGGTTGGTGAAAAACTGTTTTTT	CASSQARAVGEKLFF
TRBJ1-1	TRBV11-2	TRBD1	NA	TGTGCCAGCAGCGCAGGGGGACGAGGCATTGAAGCTTTCTTT	CASSAGGRGIEAFF
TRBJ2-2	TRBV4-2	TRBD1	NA	TGTGCCAGCAGCCAAGGGACAGGGGGCAACACCGGGGAGCTGTTTTTT	CASSQGTGGNTGELFF
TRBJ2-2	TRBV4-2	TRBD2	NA	TGTGCCAGCGGGCATATAGCGGGAACGAACACCGGGGAGCTGTTTTTT	CASGHIAGTNTGELFF
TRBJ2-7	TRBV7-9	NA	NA	TGTGCCAGCAGCCGGGCCCCAGGGGCCATCTACGAGCAGTACTTC	CASSRAPGAIYEQYF
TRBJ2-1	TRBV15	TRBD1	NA	TGTGCCACCAGCAGAGATGGGGGACAGGACGATTACAATGAGCAGTTCTTC	CATSRDGGQDDYNEQFF
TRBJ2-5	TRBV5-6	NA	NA	TGTGCCAGCAGCTTGGAAGGGGGGGGTAAAGAGACCCAGTACTTC	CASSLEGGGKETQYF
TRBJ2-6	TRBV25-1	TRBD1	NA	TGTGCCAGCAGTGAATCAAACAGGGGTTCGGGGGCCAACGTCCTGACTTTC	CASSESNRGSGANVLTF
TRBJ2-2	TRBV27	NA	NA	TGTGCCAGCAGTTTCGGGTGGGGGGATGTAGGCGGGGAGCTGTTTTTT	CASSFGWGDVGGELFF
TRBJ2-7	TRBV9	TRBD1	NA	TGTGCCAGCAGCCGGGGACAGGGACTGGGAGAGCAGTACTTC	CASSRGQGLGEQYF
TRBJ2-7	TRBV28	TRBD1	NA	TGTGCCAGCCAAAAATCCGGACAGGGTAAATACGAGCAGTACTTC	CASQKSGQGKYEQYF
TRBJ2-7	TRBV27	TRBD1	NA	TGTGCCAGCAGTTGGGGGGACAGGGACGAGCAGTACTTC	CASSWGDRDEQYF
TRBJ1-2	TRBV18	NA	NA	TGTGCCAGCTCACCACAGAACAGTAACTATGGCTACACCTTC	CASSPQNSNYGYTF
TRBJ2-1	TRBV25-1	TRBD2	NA	TGTGCCAGCAGTGAATTATGGGGCGGGAGTGGAGGTGAGCAGTTCTTC	CASSELWGGSGGEQFF
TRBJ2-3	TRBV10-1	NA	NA	TGCGCCAGCAGTGATGGCGGGACCGATACGCAGTATTTT	CASSDGGTDTQYF
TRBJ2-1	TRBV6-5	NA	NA	TGTGCCAGCAGTTACTCGAAAGACAGTCTGGAGCAGTTCTTC	CASSYSKDSLEQFF
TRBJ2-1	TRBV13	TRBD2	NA	TGTGCCAGCAGCCGAGGTTTGATTAGCGGGGGCAATGAGCAGTTCTTC	CASSRGLISGGNEQFF
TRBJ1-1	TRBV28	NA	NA	TGTGCCAGCAGTACCTGGGGCAGGGGAGTAAGGGCTGAAGCTTTCTTT	CASSTWGRGVRAEAFF
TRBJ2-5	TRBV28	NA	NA	TGTGCCAGCAAGGACCACCTCGGGCCCACCGGGGGAGAGACCCAGTACTTC	CASKDHLGPTGGETQYF
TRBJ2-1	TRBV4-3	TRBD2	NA	TGCGCCAGCAGCCAAAGCCTTACTAGCGGAGGCCCCTACAATGAGCAGTTCTTC	CASSQSLTSGGPYNEQFF
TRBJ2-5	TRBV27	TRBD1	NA	TGTGCCAGCTCCCGTAGGGCAGGGGGCATGGAGACCCAGTACTTC	CASSRRAGGMETQYF
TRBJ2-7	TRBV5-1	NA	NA	TGCGCCAGCAGACTCGCGGGACCAGTCTACGAGCAGTACTTC	CASRLAGPVYEQYF
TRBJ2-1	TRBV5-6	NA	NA	TGTGCCAGCAGCCGGGAGGGGGCTCGCCACAATGAGCAGTTCTTC	CASSREGARHNEQFF
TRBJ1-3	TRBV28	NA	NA	TGTGCCAGCAGTACTACTGGCAGAGTTAGAAACACCATATATTTT	CASSTTGRVRNTIYF
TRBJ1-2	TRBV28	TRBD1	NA	TGTGCCAGCAGTCCCCTTCACGGGACAGGGGCACCTAACTATGGCTACACCTTC	CASSPLHGTGAPNYGYTF
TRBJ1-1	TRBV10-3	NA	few	TGTGCCATCAGTGTGAGTTTTGGCACTGAAGCTTTCTTT	CAISVSFGTEAFF
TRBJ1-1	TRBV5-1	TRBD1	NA	TGCGCCAGCAGCCCGGACAGGGGGCGAACTGAAGCTTTCTTT	CASSPDRGRTEAFF
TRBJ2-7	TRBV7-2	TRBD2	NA	TGTGCCAGCAGCTCCACTAGCGGGAACGAGCAGTACTTC	CASSSTSGNEQYF
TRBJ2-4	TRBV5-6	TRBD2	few	TGTGCCAGCAGCTTGCGGGGGGGTGGTGCCAAAAACATTCAGTACTTC	CASSLRGGGAKNIQYF
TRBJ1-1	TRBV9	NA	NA	TGTGCCAGCAGCCTCCTCTCGGTGAACACTGAAGCTTTCTTT	CASSLLSVNTEAFF
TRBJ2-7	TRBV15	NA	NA	TGTGCCACCAGCAGAGACTACTACGAGCAGTACTTC	CATSRDYYEQYF
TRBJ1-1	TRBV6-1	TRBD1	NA	TGTGCCAGCAGTGGGGGGACAGGACGAGGGGACACTGAAGCTTTCTTT	CASSGGTGRGDTEAFF
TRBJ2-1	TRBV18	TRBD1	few	TGTGCCAGCTCCCTACAGGGGTTTGGCAATGAGCAGTTCTTC	CASSLQGFGNEQFF